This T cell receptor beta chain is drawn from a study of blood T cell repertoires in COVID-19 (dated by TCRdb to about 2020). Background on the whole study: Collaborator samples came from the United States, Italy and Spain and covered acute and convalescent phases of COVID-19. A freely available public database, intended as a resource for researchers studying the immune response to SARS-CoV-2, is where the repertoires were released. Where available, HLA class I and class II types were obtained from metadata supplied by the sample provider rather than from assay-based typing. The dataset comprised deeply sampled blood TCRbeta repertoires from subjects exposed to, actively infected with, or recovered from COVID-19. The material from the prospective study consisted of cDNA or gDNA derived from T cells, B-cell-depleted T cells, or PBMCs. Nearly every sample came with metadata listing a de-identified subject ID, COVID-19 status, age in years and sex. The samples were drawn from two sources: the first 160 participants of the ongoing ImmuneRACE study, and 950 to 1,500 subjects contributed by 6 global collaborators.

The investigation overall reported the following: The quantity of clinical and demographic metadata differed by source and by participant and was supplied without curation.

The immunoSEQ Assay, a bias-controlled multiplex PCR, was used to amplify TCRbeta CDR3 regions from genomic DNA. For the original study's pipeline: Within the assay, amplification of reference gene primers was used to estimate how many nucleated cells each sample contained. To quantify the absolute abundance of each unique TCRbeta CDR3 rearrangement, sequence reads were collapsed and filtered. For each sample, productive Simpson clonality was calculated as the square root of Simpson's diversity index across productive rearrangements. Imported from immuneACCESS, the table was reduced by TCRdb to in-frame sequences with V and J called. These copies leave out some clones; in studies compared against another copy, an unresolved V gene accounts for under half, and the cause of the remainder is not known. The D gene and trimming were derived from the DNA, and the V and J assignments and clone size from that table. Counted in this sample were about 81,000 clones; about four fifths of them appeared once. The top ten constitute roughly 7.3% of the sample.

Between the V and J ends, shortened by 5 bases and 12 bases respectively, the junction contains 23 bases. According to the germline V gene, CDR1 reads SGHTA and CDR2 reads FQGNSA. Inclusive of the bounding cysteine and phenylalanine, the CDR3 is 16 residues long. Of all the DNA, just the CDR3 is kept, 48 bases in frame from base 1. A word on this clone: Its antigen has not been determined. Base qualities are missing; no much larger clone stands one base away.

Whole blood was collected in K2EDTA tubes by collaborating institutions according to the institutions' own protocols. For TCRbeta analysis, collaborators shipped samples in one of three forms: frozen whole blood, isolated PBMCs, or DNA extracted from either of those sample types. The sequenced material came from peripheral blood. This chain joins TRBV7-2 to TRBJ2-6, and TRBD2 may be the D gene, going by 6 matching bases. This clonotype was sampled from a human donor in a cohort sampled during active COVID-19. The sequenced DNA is TGTGCCAGCAGCCTGATTGGGGGGATTTCTTCATCCGTCCTGACTTTC. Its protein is CASSLIGGISSSVLTF. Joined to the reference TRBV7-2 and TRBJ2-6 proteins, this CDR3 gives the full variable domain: GAGVSQSPSNKVTEKGKDVELRCDPISGHTALYWYRQSLGQGLEFLIYFQGNSAPDKSGLPSDRFSAERTGGSVSTLTIQRTQQEDSAVYLCASSLIGGISSSVLTFGAGSRLTVL.